The entry that follows covers one TCR beta chain sequence. This entry belongs to a study of OX40 agonist ivuxolimab in advanced cancers. Only in-frame clones appear in the TCRdb table, and some are missing; sequencing was by immunoSEQ multiplex PCR. The sample lists roughly 86,000 clones, 70% to 90% occurring once. V was shortened by 0 bases and J by 0 bases, with 21 bases between the two germline ends. CDR1 and CDR2 from the germline V gene are KGHSH and LQKENI. The length of the CDR3 is 20 residues. This sample comprised CD4+ or CD8+ T cells sorted from blood, obtained in a trial of the OX40 agonist ivuxolimab. The V and J genes are TRBV18 and TRBJ2-1; D possibly corresponds to TRBD1 (6 bases). This receptor was identified in an adult with an advanced solid tumor such as melanoma, head and neck, liver or kidney cancer. This chain's CDR3 is CASSPPNSDRPKSSYNEQFF. CDR3 nucleotide sequence: TGTGCCAGCTCACCACCAAATTCCGACAGGCCCAAAAGCTCCTACAATGAGCAGTTCTTC.